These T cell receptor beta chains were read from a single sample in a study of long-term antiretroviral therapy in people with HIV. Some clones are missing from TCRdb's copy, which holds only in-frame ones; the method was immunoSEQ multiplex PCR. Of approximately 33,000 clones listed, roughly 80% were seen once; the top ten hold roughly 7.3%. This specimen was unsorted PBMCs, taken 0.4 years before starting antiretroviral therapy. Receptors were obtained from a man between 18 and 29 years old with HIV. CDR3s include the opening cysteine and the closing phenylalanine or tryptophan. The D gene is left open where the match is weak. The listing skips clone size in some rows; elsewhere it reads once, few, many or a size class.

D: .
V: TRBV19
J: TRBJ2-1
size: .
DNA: TGTGCCAGTAGTATAAACACCGGGTTGTTCTTC
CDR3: CASSINTGLFF

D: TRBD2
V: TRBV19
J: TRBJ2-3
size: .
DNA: TGTGCCAGCAAGGGACTAGCGGGAGAGGATACGCAGTATTTT
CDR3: CASKGLAGEDTQYF

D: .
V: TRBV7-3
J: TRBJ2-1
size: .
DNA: TGTGCCAGCAGCTTCACTCCGGGAGAGAGTGAGCAGTTCTTC
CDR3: CASSFTPGESEQFF

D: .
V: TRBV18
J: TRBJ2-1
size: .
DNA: TGTGCCAGCTCGCCACAAGTCACCACGGGTGAGCAGTTCTTC
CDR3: CASSPQVTTGEQFF

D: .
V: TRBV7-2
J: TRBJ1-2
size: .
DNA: TGTGCCAGCAGCTTATCCCCAGGGGACTATGGCTACACCTTC
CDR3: CASSLSPGDYGYTF

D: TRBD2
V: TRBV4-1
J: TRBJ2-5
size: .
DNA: TGCGCCAGCTCTCCGGATAGCGGGTGGGGGGAGACCCAGTACTTC
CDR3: CASSPDSGWGETQYF

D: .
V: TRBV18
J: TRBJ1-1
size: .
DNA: TGTGCCAGCTCACCTACAGGGAGGAACACTGAAGCTTTCTTT
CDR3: CASSPTGRNTEAFF

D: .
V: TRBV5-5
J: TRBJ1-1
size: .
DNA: TGTGCCAGCAGCCCAGAGGGAGTTGGCACTGAAGCTTTCTTT
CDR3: CASSPEGVGTEAFF

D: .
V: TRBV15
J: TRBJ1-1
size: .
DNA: TGTGCCACCAGCCCCCCCAAAAAGGGCAGGATGAACACTGAAGCTTTCTTT
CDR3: CATSPPKKGRMNTEAFF

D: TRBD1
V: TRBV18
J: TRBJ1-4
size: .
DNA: TGTGCCAGCTCACAAATGGGACAGGGGCCGGATGAAAAACTGTTTTTT
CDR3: CASSQMGQGPDEKLFF

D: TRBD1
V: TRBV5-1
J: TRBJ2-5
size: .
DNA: TGCGCCAGCAGCTTGGCCGACCGGACAGGGGGTTTGGAGACCCAGTACTTC
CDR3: CASSLADRTGGLETQYF

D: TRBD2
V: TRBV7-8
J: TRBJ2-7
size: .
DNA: TGTGCCAGCAGCTCCCAAGAGGCTAGCGGGAGCTACGAGCAGTACTTC
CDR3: CASSSQEASGSYEQYF

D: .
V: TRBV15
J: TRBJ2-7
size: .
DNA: TGTGCCACCAGCAGAGATATACAGTACGAGCAGTACTTC
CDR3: CATSRDIQYEQYF

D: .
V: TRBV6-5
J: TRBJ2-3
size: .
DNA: TGTGCCAGCAGTTCGAGAGTTGGCACAGATACGCAGTATTTT
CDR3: CASSSRVGTDTQYF

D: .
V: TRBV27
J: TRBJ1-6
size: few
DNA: TGTGCCAGCAGTTTATCGGGGAGATATAATTCACCCCTCCACTTT
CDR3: CASSLSGRYNSPLHF

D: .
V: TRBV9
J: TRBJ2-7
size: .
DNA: TGTGCCAGCAGCCCGACCGGGACCCCGATTCCCTACGAGCAGTACTTC
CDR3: CASSPTGTPIPYEQYF

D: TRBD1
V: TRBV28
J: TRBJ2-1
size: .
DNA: TGTGCCAGCAGGGATGACAGGGGGCGTTACAATGAGCAGTTCTTC
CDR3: CASRDDRGRYNEQFF

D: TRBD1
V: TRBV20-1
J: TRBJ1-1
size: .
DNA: TGCAGTGCCGGACAGGGGGCTGAAGCTTTCTTT
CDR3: CSAGQGAEAFF

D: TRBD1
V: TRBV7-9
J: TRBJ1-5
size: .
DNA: TGTGCCAGCAGCTCAGGACAGGGGAGTCAGCCCCAGCATTTT
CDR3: CASSSGQGSQPQHF

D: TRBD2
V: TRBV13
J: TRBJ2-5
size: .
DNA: TGTGCCAGCAGCGGGACTAGCGGGGAAAAGGAGACCCAGTACTTC
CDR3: CASSGTSGEKETQYF

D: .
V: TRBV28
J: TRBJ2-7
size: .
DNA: TGTGCCAGCAGTTTATTCTCGGTGGGGCCCTCCTACGAGCAGTACTTC
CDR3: CASSLFSVGPSYEQYF

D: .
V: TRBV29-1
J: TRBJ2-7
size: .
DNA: TGCAGCGTTGGAGTTGCGGCAGGTCAGAAACCCAGCTCCTACGAGCAGTACTTC
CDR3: CSVGVAAGQKPSSYEQYF

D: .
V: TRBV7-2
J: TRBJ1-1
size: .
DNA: TGTGCCAGCAGCTTAGGTGTAAGACCTGAAGCTTTCTTT
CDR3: CASSLGVRPEAFF

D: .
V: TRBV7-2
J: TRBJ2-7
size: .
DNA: TGTGCCAGCAGCTTGTTCAGGGCCGGCTACGAGCAGTACTTC
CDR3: CASSLFRAGYEQYF

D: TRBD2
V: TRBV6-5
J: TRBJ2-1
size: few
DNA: TGTGCCAGCAGTTACCCGACTAGCGGTTACTACAATGAGCAGTTCTTC
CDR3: CASSYPTSGYYNEQFF

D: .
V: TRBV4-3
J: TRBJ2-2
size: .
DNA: TGCGCCAGCAGCCAATCGGCGGGGCCCGGGGAGCTGTTTTTT
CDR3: CASSQSAGPGELFF

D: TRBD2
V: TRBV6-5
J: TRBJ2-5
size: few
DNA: TGTGCCAGCAGTTACTCGGGCGGGAGTGGTGAGACCCAGTACTTC
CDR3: CASSYSGGSGETQYF

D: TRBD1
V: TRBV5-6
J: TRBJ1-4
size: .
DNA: TGTGCCAGCAGCTCGTCCGGGACAGGGAATGAAAAACTGTTTTTT
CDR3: CASSSSGTGNEKLFF

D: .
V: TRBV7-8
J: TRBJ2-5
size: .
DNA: TGTGCCAGCAGCTTAACCAAAGTCGGGACCCAGTACTTC
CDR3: CASSLTKVGTQYF

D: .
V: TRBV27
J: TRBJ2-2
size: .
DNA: TGTGCCAGCAGTTATGGCGGGGAGCTGTTTTTT
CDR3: CASSYGGELFF

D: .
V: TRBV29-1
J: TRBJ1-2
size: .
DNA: TGCAGCGTCCAATCTTTGTCCTCACGATACACCTTC
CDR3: CSVQSLSSRYTF

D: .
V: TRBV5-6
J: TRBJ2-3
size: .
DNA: TGTGCCAGCAGCTGGAAAGCCACAGGTACGCAGTATTTT
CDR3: CASSWKATGTQYF

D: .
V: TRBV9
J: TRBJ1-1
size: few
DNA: TGTGCCAGCAGCGTTAACGGAGCGAACACTGAAGCTTTCTTT
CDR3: CASSVNGANTEAFF

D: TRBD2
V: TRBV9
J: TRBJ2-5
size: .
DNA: TGTGCCAGCAGCCCCCGGATGACTAGCGGAGAGACCCAGTACTTC
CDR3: CASSPRMTSGETQYF

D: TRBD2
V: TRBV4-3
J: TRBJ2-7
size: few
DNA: TGCGCCAGCAGCCAGGCGGGACTAGCGGGAGCCTACGAGCAGTACTTC
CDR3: CASSQAGLAGAYEQYF

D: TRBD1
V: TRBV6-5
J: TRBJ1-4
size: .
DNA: TGTGCCAGCGGACAGGGGGCCCCAGGTTTTGAAAAACTGTTTTTT
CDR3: CASGQGAPGFEKLFF

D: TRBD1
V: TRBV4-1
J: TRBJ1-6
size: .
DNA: TGCGCCAGCAGCCAAGTCCTCCGGGACAGGGACTCACCCCTCCACTTT
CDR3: CASSQVLRDRDSPLHF

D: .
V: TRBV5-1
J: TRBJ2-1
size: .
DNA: TGCGCCAGCAGCCCGAACATACATGAGCAGTTCTTC
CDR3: CASSPNIHEQFF

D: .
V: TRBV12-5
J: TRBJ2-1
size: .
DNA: TGTGCTAGTGGTCCCAGTGGGACCAATGAGCAGTTCTTC
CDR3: CASGPSGTNEQFF

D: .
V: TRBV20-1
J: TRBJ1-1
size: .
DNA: TGCAGTGCCCTAGAAAACACTGAAGCTTTCTTT
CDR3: CSALENTEAFF

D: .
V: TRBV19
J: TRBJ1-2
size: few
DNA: TGTGCCAGTAACCCCCCGCAGGGCTATGGCTACACCTTC
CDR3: CASNPPQGYGYTF